This T cell receptor beta chain was observed in a study of metastatic and nonmetastatic thyroid tumors. The CDR3 spans 18 residues. Germline CDR1 reads MNHNY; CDR2 reads SVGAGI (reference sequence). Trimming took 0 bases from V and 6 from J; bases not matched to a gene: 10. Not a single patient had been given any form of treatment at any point before undergoing thyroid surgery. TCRdb reprocessed the PCR reads using MiXCR. The sample has roughly 55,000 clones, 16% seen once. This clone was counted between two and nine times. The chain couples TRBV6-6 to TRBJ2-2, with TRBD2 matching over 10 bases. The sample taken for sequencing was blood. This TCR was sampled from a male donor with papillary thyroid cancer or a benign thyroid nodule (not recorded which). Some clones in this sample may be carry-over from other donors' samples. DNA of the CDR3: TGTGCCAGCAGTTACTCGGGGCTAGCGGGGGTATATCCCGGGGAGCTGTTTTTT. This sequence encodes CASSYSGLAGVYPGELFF.